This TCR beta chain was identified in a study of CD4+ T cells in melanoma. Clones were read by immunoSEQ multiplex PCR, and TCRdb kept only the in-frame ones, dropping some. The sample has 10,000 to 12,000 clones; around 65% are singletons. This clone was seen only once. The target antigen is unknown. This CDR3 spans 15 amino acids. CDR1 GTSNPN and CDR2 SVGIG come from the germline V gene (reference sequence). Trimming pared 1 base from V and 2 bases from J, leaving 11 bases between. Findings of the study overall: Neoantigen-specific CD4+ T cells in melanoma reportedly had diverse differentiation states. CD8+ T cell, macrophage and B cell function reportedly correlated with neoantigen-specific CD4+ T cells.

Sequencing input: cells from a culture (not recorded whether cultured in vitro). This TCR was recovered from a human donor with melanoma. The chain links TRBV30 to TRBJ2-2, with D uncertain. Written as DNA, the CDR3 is TGTGCCTGGAGTGGTTTGGTGGCCAACACCGGGGAGCTGTTTTTT. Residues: CAWSGLVANTGELFF.